Shown below are 25 T cell receptor beta chains from a single sample sequenced in a study of CD8 T cells in ankylosing spondylitis. Study-wide results and limits: For ankylosing spondylitis blood, a TCR beta motif of seven to nine highly homologous variants appeared characteristic.

Their antigens remain unidentified. MiXCR, applied by TCRdb to the 5' RACE reads, yields one record per CDR3 protein. The sample contains 750,000 to 850,000 distinct CDR3 sequences, 10% to 15% of which appear only once. Source material: blood, either unsorted or a sorted T cell fraction (not recorded which). Receptor source: a male donor with ankylosing spondylitis.

The rearrangement links TRBV28 to TRBJ1-2; D uncertain. The V end lost 6 bases, the J end lost 8 bases, and 13 bases lay between the germline ends. Germline loops: CDR1 MDHEN, CDR2 SYDVKM. CDR3 length: 12 amino acids. In DNA form, the CDR3 reads TGTGCCAGCAGGGAGACGGGTACAGGCTACACCTTC. Residues: CASRETGTGYTF.

This clonotype was observed once. This CDR3 is missing its conserved last phenylalanine or tryptophan, likely due to a read error. The CDR3 bases are TGTGCCAGCAGAAGGGGCAGGATTAATGAAAAACTGTTTCTT. As protein: CASRRGRINEKLFL. The chain carries TRBV6-1 and TRBJ1-4; a weak D match, TRBD1 (5 bases). Germline V gene data show CDR1 as MNHNS and CDR2 as SASEGT. CDR3 length: 14 residues. Between the trimmed V and J ends, which lost 6 bases and 4 bases, there was a span of 12 bases.

This chain links TRBV29-1 with TRBJ2-1, with 7 nucleotides matching TRBD1. The CDR3 length is 13 residues. In germline, CDR1 is SQVTM, CDR2 ANQGSEA. CDR3 sequence reads: CSGSGTVNNEQFF. The CDR3 DNA reads as TGCAGTGGGTCGGGGACAGTAAACAATGAGCAGTTCTTC.

The chain uses TRBV5-4 and TRBJ2-7; possible D gene TRBD1, 6 bases. Trimming cost V 0 bases and J 4 bases, with 11 bases left between them. This CDR3 spans 14 amino acids. CDR1 is SGHNT and CDR2 is YYREEE in the germline V gene (reference sequence). The CDR3: CASSLVGTIYEQYF. DNA for the CDR3: TGTGCCAGCAGCTTGGTCGGGACAATTTACGAGCAGTACTTC.

The chain recombines TRBV10-1 with TRBJ2-6; D may correspond to TRBD1 or TRBD2 (5 bases each). CDR3 length: 15 amino acids. Germline CDR1 WNHNN, CDR2 SYGVQD (reference sequence). The ends were cut back, 0 bases at V and 2 bases at J, with 5 bases in the middle. The chain's CDR3 is CASSESGAGANVLTF. The DNA of the CDR3 is TGCGCCAGCAGTGAGTCGGGGGCTGGGGCCAACGTCCTGACTTTC.

This clonotype occurred many times. The rearrangement uses TRBV20-1 and TRBJ1-4; D unresolved. Germline-derived CDR1 and CDR2 are DFQATT and SNEGSKA (reference sequence). The CDR3 has 14 amino acids. The V end was cut by 6 bases, the J end by 5 bases, with 16 bases between. In DNA, the CDR3 is TGCAGTGCCAAGACCCGCCTGGGGAATGAAAAACTGTTTTTT. Translation gives CSAKTRLGNEKLFF.

The chain combines TRBV12-3 or TRBV12-4 with TRBJ2-3; no reliable D call. The length of the CDR3 is 14 residues. V shed 6 bases and J shed 0 bases, with 10 bases lying between them. CDR3 sequence reads: CASSQYRSTDTQYF. Here the CDR3 DNA reads TGTGCCAGCAGCCAATACAGAAGCACAGATACGCAGTATTTT.

The chain combines TRBV24-1 with TRBJ2-3, with D perhaps matching TRBD1 (5 bases). CDR1 is KGHDR, CDR2 SFDVKD, per germline. The CDR3 sequence is 16 residues long. Deletions cut 7 bases from V and 0 bases from J, with 16 bases between. In nucleotides, the CDR3 is TGTGCCACCAGCCCTCCAACAGGATTTAGCACAGATACGCAGTATTTT. As protein: CATSPPTGFSTDTQYF.

This clonotype was seen repeatedly, ten times or more. The V and J genes are TRBV28 and TRBJ1-1; 9 nucleotides match TRBD1. Per germline, CDR1 MDHEN and CDR2 SYDVKM. V lost 0 bases and J lost 7; bases outside the gene matches: 0. The CDR3 is 13 residues long. CDR3 region: CASSLWDRGEAFF. The DNA of the CDR3 is TGTGCCAGCAGTTTATGGGACAGGGGTGAAGCTTTCTTT. Using reference TRBV28 and TRBJ1-1 for the parts outside the CDR3, the full variable domain is DVKVTQSSRYLVKRTGEKVFLECVQDMDHENMFWYRQDPGLGLRLIYFSYDVKMKEKGDIPEGYSVSREKKERFSLILESASTNQTSMYLCASSLWDRGEAFFGQGTRLTVV.

This clonotype was recorded a few times. The gene calls are TRBV20-1 and TRBJ1-2, with D unclear. The length of the CDR3 is 12 residues. V gave up 7 bases and J gave up 1 base, with 10 bases separating them. CDR1 DFQATT and CDR2 SNEGSKA come from the germline V gene (reference sequence). CDR3 residues: CSGLRINYGYTF. The CDR3 DNA reads as TGCAGTGGATTACGGATTAACTATGGCTACACCTTC.

This clonotype occurred a few times. The genes are TRBV18 and TRBJ2-7; 8 positions match TRBD1. The germline V gene encodes CDR1 KGHSH and CDR2 LQKENI. V was pared by 3 bases and J by 5 bases, with 6 bases of the junction left unmatched. The CDR3 spans 14 residues. CDR3 DNA sequence: TGTGCCAGCTCACCCGGGCAGGGGGCGGACGAGCAGTACTTC. This encodes CASSPGQGADEQYF.

The chain is built from TRBV6-5 and TRBJ2-2; a weak D match, TRBD1 (5 bases). Germline V gene lookup returns CDR1 MNHEY and CDR2 SVGAGI. The V and J ends lost 4 bases and 5 bases respectively, with 11 bases between them. CDR3 length: 14 residues. Written as DNA, the CDR3 is TGTGCCAGCAGTTTTTTGGACATAACCGGGGAGCTGTTTTTT. It codes for CASSFLDITGELFF.

In this sample, this clonotype turned up a few times. This chain uses TRBV9 with TRBJ2-1; 12 positions agree with TRBD2. Looked up from germline, CDR1 is SGDLS and CDR2 is YYNGEE. The CDR3 has 16 residues. J was trimmed by 9 bases and V by 3 bases; bases with no gene match: 10. Here the CDR3 reads CASSAPLAGGLGEQFF. The CDR3 DNA reads TGTGCCAGCAGCGCCCCACTAGCGGGAGGCCTCGGTGAGCAGTTCTTC.

The chain employs TRBV5-1 and TRBJ2-2; TRBD1 matches at 7 bases. The V gene end was trimmed by 4 bases and the J gene end by 5 bases; junction bases not matched to a gene: 8. This CDR3 comprises 15 residues. CDR1 SGHRS and CDR2 YFSETQ come from the germline V gene. CDR3 protein: CASSRWTGRTGELFF. CDR3 nucleotide sequence: TGCGCCAGCAGCCGCTGGACAGGTCGGACCGGGGAGCTGTTTTTT. Full variable domain (missing parts from reference TRBV5-1 and TRBJ2-2): KAGVTQTPRYLIKTRGQQVTLSCSPISGHRSVSWYQQTPGQGLQFLFEYFSETQRNKGNFPGRFSGRQFSNSRSEMNVSTLELGDSALYLCASSRWTGRTGELFFGEGSRLTVL.

The chain uses TRBV5-6 and TRBJ2-7; 7 nucleotides match TRBD1. The CDR3 totals 13 residues. Germline V gene lookup returns CDR1 SGHDT and CDR2 YYEEEE. After removal of 3 bases from V and 2 bases from J, the junction contained 2 bases not matched to a gene. The CDR3 DNA reads TGTGCCAGCAGCTGGGGACAGCCCTACGAGCAGTACTTC. Translation: CASSWGQPYEQYF.

The CDR3 DNA reads TGTGCCAGCAGCTGGACTAGCGGGAGGGCGATTGGGACAGATACGCAGTATTTT. Translation gives CASSWTSGRAIGTDTQYF. The genes are TRBV11-1 and TRBJ2-3, with 15 nucleotides matching TRBD2. The CDR3 is 18 residues long. V lost 4 bases to trimming and J lost 3 bases; unmatched junction nucleotides: 8. Germline V gene lookup returns CDR1 SGHAT and CDR2 FQDESV (reference sequence).

The gene calls are TRBV12-3 or TRBV12-4 and TRBJ1-2; D not resolved. CDR3 length equals 12 residues. Trimming took 1 base from V and 5 from J, leaving 5 bases between them. In DNA, the CDR3 is TGTGCCAGCAGTTTAGGGAGGTATGGCTACACCTTC. Its protein is CASSLGRYGYTF.

J is TRBJ1-4 and V is TRBV5-1, with TRBD1 matching over 7 bases. CDR1 and CDR2 from the germline V gene are SGHRS and YFSETQ. The CDR3 is made up of 15 amino acids. V gave up 1 base and J gave up 3 bases; unmatched junction bases: 3. Here the CDR3 reads CASSLSGQPNEKLFF. DNA for the CDR3: TGCGCCAGCAGCTTGTCGGGACAGCCTAATGAAAAACTGTTTTTT.

This clonotype was seen a few times. The V gene is TRBV24-1, the J gene TRBJ2-1; perhaps TRBD1 as D (5 bases). Per germline, CDR1 KGHDR and CDR2 SFDVKD. CDR3 length: 15 residues. V dropped 3 bases and J dropped 0 bases, with 8 bases sitting between them. CDR3 nucleotide sequence: TGTGCCACCAGTGATGTGACAGCCTCCTACAATGAGCAGTTCTTC. This gives the protein CATSDVTASYNEQFF.

The chain links TRBV7-6 to TRBJ2-3; D is unclear. Germline CDR1 SGHVS, CDR2 FNYEAQ. Between the trimmed V and J ends, which lost 3 bases and 3 bases, there was a span of 19 bases. CDR3 size: 17 residues. CDR3 nucleotides: TGTGCCAGCAGCTTTACCCCCCTGGGCCAGCGTACAGATACGCAGTATTTT. Amino acid sequence: CASSFTPLGQRTDTQYF.

The chain couples TRBV4-3 to TRBJ2-3; no definite D call. The germline V and J ends were trimmed by 1 base and 0 bases, with 14 bases remaining between them. CDR3 size: 17 residues. CDR1 LGHNA and CDR2 YSLEER come from the germline V gene. CDR3 coding DNA: TGCGCCAGCAGCCAAGGTCAAGCAGGATCCAGCACAGATACGCAGTATTTT. Translated: CASSQGQAGSSTDTQYF.

The chain uses TRBV20-1 and TRBJ2-3, with a weak D call TRBD1 (5 bases). The CDR3 extends over 12 amino acids. V lost 4 bases and J 7 bases, leaving 12 bases between the germline ends. The germline V gene encodes CDR1 DFQATT and CDR2 SNEGSKA (reference sequence). CDR3 region: CSATWTSNTQYF. CDR3 sequence (DNA): TGCAGTGCTACCTGGACATCAAATACGCAGTATTTT.

Only a few counts were recorded for this clonotype. The V gene is TRBV19, the J gene TRBJ2-3; D remains unclear. Germline CDR1 and CDR2: LNHDA and SQIVND (reference sequence). Trimming stripped 3 bases from V and 3 bases from J, with 13 bases between. CDR3 length: 15 amino acids. The CDR3 DNA sequence: TGTGCCAGTAGTATTAAGACCAGGCTTACAGATACGCAGTATTTT. This translates into CASSIKTRLTDTQYF.

There are many counts of this clonotype. The chain joins TRBV7-6 to TRBJ2-2; 12 nucleotides agree with TRBD2. V dropped 5 bases and J dropped 4; count of bases not matched to a gene: 14. This CDR3 spans 19 amino acids. CDR1 is SGHVS and CDR2 is FNYEAQ in the germline V gene. CDR3 nucleotides: TGTGCCAGCAGCACCCCCTTGACTAGCGGGGGAAGAAGCACCGGGGAGCTGTTTTTT. Translating it yields CASSTPLTSGGRSTGELFF.

This clonotype was observed many times. This chain joins TRBV4-3 and TRBJ2-1, with a tentative D call TRBD1 (6 bases). Deletions cut 0 bases from V and 0 bases from J, with 12 bases between. The CDR3 is 17 residues long. From germline, CDR1 is LGHNA and CDR2 YSLEER. The CDR3 loop reads CASSQDLGASSYNEQFF. The CDR3 bases are TGCGCCAGCAGCCAAGATTTGGGGGCAAGCTCCTACAATGAGCAGTTCTTC.